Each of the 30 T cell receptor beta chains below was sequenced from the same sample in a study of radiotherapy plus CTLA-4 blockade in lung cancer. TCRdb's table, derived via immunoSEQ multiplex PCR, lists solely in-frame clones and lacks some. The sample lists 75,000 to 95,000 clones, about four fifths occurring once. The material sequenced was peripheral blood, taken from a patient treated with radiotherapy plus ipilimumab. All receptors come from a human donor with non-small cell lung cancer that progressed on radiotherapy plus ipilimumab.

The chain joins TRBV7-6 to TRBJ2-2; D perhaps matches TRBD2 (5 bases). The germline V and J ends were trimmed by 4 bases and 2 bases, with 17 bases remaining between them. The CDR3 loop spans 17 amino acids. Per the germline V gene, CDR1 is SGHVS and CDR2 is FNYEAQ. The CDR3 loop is CASSSLTSLSNTGELFF. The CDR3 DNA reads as TGTGCCAGCAGCTCCCTAACTAGTTTGAGTAACACCGGGGAGCTGTTTTTT. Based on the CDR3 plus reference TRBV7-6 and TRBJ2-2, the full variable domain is GAGVSQSPRYKVTKRGQDVALRCDPISGHVSLYWYRQALGQGPEFLTYFNYEAQQDKSGLPNDRFSAERPEGSISTLTIQRTEQRDSAMYRCASSSLTSLSNTGELFFGEGSRLTVL.

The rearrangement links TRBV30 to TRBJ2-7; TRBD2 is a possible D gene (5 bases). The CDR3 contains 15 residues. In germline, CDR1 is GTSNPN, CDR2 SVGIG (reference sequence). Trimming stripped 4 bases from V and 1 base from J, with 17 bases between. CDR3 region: CAWTPAVPRSYEQYF. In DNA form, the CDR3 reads TGTGCCTGGACTCCAGCGGTCCCCCGTTCCTACGAGCAGTACTTC.

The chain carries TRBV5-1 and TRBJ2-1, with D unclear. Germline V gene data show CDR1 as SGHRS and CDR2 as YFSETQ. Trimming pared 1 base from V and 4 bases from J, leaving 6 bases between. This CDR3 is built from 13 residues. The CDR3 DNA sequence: TGCGCCAGCAGCTTGTCGGAGTACAATGAGCAGTTCTTC. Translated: CASSLSEYNEQFF.

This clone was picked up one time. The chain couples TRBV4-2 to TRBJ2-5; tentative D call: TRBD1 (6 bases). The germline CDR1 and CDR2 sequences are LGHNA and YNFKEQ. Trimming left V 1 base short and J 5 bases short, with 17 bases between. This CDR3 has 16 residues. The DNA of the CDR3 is TGTGCCAGCAGCCAAGCGCAACAGGGAACGGGGGAGACCCAGTACTTC. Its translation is CASSQAQQGTGETQYF.

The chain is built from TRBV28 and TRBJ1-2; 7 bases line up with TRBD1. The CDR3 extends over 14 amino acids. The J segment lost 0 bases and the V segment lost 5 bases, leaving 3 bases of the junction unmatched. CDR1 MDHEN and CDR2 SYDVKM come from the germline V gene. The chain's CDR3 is CASSITGANYGYTF. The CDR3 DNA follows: TGTGCCAGCAGTATAACAGGGGCTAACTATGGCTACACCTTC.

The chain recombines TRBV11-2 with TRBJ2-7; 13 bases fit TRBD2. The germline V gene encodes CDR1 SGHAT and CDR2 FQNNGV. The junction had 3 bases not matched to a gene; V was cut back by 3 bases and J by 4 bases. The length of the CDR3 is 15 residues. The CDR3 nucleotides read TGTGCCAGCAGCTTCGGGACTAGCGGGGCTTACGAGCAGTACGTC. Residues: CASSFGTSGAYEQYV.

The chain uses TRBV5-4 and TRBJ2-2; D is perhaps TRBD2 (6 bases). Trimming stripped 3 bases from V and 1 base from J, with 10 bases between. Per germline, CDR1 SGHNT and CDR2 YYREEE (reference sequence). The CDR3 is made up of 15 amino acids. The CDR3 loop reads CASSSGSGNTGELFF. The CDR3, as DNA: TGTGCCAGCAGCTCCGGTAGCGGGAACACCGGGGAGCTGTTTTTT.

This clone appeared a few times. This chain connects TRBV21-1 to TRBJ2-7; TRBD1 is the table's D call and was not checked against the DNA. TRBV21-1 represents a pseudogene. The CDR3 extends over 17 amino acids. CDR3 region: CASSLVRAQAIMGEQYF. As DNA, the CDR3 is TGTGCCAGCAGCTTAGTCCGGGCACAGGCGATTATGGGGGAGCAGTACTTC.

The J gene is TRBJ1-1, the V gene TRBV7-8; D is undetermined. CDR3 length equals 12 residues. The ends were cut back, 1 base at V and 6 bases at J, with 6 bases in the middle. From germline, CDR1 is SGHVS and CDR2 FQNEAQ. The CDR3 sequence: CASSLVPPEAFF. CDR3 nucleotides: TGTGCCAGCAGCTTAGTACCCCCTGAAGCTTTCTTT.

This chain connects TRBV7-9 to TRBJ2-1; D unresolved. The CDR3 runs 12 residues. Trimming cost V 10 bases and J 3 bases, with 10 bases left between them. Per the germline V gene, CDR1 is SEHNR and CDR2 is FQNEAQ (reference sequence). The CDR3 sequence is CATWWDYNEQFF. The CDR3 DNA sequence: TGTGCCACCTGGTGGGACTACAATGAGCAGTTCTTC.

The CDR3 nucleotides are TGCGCCAGCAGCTTGGTCTCTAGCGGTAATCGAGCTCTCAGGAATGAGCAGTTCTTC. Translated: CASSLVSSGNRALRNEQFF. This chain uses TRBV5-1 with TRBJ2-1, with 7 bases matching TRBD2. Germline V lookup: CDR1 SGHRS, CDR2 YFSETQ. The ends lost 0 bases at V and 7 bases at J; junction bases unmatched: 19. The CDR3 is made up of 19 amino acids.

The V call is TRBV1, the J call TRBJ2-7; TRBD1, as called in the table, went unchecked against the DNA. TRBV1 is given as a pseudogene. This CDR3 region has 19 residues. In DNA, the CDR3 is TGCACCAGCAGCCAAGATTTTGGGGCAGGGTGTCGCGACTCCTACGAGCAGTACTTC. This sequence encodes CTSSQDFGAGCRDSYEQYF.

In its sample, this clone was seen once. The CDR3: CASRSAGDVNEKLFF. CDR3 coding DNA: TGTGCCAGCAGATCGGCCGGAGACGTAAATGAAAAACTGTTTTTT. This chain joins TRBV2 and TRBJ1-4; D unclear. Trimming removed 6 bases at V and 5 bases at J, with 16 bases between. Germline V CDR1 and CDR2: SNHLY, FYNNEI. The length of the CDR3 is 15 residues.

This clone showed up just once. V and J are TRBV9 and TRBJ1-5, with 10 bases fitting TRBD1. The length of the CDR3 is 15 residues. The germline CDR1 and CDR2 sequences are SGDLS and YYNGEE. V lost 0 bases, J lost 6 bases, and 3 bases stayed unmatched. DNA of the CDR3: TGTGCCAGCAGCGTAGGACAGGGGGCGGGTCAGCCCCAGCATTTT. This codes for CASSVGQGAGQPQHF.

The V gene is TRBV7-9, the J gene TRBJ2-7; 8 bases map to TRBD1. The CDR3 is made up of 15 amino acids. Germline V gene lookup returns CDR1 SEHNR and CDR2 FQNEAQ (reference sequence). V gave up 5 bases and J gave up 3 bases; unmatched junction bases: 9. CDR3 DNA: TGTGCCAGCAGCCATCCGGGACAGGAGGACTACGAGCAGTACTTC. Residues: CASSHPGQEDYEQYF.

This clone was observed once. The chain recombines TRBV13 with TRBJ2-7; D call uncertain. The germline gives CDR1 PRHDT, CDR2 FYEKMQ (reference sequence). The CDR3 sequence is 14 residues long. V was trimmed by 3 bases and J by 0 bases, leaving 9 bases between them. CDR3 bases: TGTGCCAGCAGCTTTTCCGGGTCCTCCTACGAGCAGTACTTC. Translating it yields CASSFSGSSYEQYF.

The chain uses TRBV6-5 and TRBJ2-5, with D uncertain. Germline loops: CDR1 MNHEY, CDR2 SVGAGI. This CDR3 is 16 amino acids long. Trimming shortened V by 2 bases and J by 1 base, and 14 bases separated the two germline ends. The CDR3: CASSYDQEDLQETQYF. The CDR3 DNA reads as TGTGCCAGCAGTTACGACCAAGAGGACCTCCAAGAGACCCAGTACTTC.

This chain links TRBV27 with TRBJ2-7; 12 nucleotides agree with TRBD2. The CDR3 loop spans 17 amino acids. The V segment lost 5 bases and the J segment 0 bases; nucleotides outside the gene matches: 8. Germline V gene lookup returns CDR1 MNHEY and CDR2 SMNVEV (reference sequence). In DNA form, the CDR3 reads TGTGCCAGCAGTCCCCGGACTAGCGGGATACACTCCTACGAGCAGTACTTC. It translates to CASSPRTSGIHSYEQYF.

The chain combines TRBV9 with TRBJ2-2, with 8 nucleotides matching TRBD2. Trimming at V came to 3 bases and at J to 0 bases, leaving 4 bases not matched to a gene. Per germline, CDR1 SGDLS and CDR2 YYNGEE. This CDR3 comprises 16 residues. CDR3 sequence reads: CASSATSGANTGELFF. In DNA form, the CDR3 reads TGTGCCAGCAGCGCCACTAGCGGAGCGAACACCGGGGAGCTGTTTTTT.

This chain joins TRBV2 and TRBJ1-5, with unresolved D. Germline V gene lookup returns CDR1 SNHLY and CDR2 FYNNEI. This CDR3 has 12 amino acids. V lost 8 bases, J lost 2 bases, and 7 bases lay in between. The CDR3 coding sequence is TGTGCCAGCTCCCCAGGCAATCAGCCCCAGCATTTT. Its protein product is CASSPGNQPQHF.

In nucleotides, the CDR3 is TGTAGAGGGGGAATACTCACTGAAGCTTTCTTT. Translating it yields CRGGILTEAFF. The V gene is TRBV28, the J gene TRBJ1-1; possible D gene TRBD1, 6 bases. CDR3 length: 11 residues. CDR1 is MDHEN, CDR2 SYDVKM, per germline.

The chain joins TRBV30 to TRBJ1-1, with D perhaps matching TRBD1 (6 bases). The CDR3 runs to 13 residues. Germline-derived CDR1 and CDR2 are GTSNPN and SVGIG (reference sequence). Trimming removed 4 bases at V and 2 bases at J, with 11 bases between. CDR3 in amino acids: CAWTGAQNTEAFF. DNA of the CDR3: TGTGCCTGGACGGGGGCCCAAAACACTGAAGCTTTCTTT. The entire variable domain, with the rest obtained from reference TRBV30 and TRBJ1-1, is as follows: SQTIHQWPATLVQPVGSPLSLECTVEGTSNPNLYWYRQAAGRGLQLLFYSVGIGQISSEVPQNLSASRPQDRQFILSSKKLLLSDSGFYLCAWTGAQNTEAFFGQGTRLTVV.

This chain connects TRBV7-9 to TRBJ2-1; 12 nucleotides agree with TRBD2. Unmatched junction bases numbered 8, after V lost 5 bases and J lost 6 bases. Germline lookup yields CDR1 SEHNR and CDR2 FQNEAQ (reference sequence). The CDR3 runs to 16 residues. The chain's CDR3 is CASSPGLAGMTNEQFF. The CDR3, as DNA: TGTGCCAGCAGCCCCGGACTAGCGGGAATGACCAATGAGCAGTTCTTC.

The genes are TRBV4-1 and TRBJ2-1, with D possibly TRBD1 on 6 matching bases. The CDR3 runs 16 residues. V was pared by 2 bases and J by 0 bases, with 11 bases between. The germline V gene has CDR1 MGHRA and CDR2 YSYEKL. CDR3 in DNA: TGCGCCAGCAGCCAACCCACAGGGATCTCCTACAATGAGCAGTTCTTC. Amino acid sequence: CASSQPTGISYNEQFF.

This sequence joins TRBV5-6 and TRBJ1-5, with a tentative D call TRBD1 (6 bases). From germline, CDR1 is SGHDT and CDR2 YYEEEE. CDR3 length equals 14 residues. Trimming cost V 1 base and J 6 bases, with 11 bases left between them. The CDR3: CASSLKGGRQPQHF. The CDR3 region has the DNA TGTGCCAGCAGCTTGAAGGGGGGTCGTCAGCCCCAGCATTTT.

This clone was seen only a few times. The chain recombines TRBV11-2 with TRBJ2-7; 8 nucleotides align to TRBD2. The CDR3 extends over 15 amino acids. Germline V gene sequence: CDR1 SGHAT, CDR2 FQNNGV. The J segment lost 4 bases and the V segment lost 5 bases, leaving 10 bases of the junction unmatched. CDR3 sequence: CASSPSLQREYEQYF. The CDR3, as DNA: TGTGCCAGCAGCCCTAGCCTCCAGCGGGAGTACGAGCAGTACTTC.

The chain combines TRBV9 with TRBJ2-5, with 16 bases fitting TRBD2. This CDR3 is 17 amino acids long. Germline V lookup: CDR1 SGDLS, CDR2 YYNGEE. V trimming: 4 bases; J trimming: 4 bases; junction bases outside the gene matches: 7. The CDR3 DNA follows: TGTGCCAGCAGCCCTGGGACTAGCGGGGGGGCCGCAGAGACCCAGTACTTC. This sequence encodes CASSPGTSGGAAETQYF.

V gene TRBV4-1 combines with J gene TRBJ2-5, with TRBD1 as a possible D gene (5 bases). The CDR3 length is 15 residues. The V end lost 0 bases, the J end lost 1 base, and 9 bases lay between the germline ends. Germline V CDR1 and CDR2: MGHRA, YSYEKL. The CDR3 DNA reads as TGCGCCAGCAGCCAAGACCAGGGCAGCCAAGAGACCCAGTACTTC. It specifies CASSQDQGSQETQYF.

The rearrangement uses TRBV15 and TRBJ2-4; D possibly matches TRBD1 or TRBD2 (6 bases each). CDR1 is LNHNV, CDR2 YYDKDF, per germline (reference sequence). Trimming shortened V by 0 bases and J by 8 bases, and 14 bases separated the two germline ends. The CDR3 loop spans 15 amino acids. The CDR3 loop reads CATSRENRDFDIQYF. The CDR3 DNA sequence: TGTGCCACCAGCAGAGAGAACAGGGACTTCGACATTCAGTACTTC. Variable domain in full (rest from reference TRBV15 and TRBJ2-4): DAMVIQNPRYQVTQFGKPVTLSCSQTLNHNVMYWYQQKSSQAPKLLFHYYDKDFNNEADTPDNFQSRRPNTSFCFLDIRSPGLGDTAMYLCATSRENRDFDIQYFGAGTRLSVL.

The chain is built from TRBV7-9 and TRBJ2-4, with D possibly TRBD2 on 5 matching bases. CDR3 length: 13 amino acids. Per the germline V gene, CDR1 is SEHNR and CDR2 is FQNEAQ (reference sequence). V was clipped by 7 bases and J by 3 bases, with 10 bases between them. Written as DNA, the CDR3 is TGTGCCAGCATGGAGGCGGTCAAAAACATTCAGTACTTC. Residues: CASMEAVKNIQYF.